The sequence of this T cell receptor (beta chain) was determined in a study of radiation and T cells in renal cell carcinoma. Study-wide points: Top tumor clonotypes rose in blood 2 weeks post-radiation, then contracted.

As to this clone: Antigen unknown.

Produced via immunoSEQ multiplex PCR; TCRdb's table is partial and in-frame only. The sample includes 120,000 to 150,000 clones, approximately 86% of them seen just once. Time point here: blood 4 weeks post-SBRT, at nephrectomy. Specified treatment: 15 Gy SBRT to primary tumor, nephrectomy 4 weeks later. Nephrectomy followed 15 Gy stereotactic body radiation by 4 weeks. This clonotype was obtained from a woman between 45 and 60 years old with renal cell carcinoma. The sequencing used blood, collected from a patient whose treatment included radiotherapy and nephrectomy.

The CDR3 DNA follows: TGTGCCAGCAGTTTAGGCCAGAAGGCCTCCGAGCAGTACTTC. Translation: CASSLGQKASEQYF. This chain links TRBV27 with TRBJ2-7; D call uncertain. V lost 2 bases to trimming and J lost 6 bases, with 14 bases between them. The CDR3 consists of 14 residues. The germline gives CDR1 MNHEY, CDR2 SMNVEV (reference sequence).